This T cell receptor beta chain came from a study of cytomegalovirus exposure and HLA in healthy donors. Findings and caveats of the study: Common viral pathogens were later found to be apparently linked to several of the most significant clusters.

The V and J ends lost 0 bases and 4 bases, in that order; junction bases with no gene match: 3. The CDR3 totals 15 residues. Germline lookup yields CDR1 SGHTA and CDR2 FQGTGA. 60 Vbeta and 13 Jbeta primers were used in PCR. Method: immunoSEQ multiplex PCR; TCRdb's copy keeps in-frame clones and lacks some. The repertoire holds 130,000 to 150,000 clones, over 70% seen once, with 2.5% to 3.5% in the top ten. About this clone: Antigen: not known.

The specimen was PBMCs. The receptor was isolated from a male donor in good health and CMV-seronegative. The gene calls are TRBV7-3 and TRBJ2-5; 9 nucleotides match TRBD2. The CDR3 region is CASSLTSGSAETQYF. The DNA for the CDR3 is TGTGCCAGCAGCTTAACTAGCGGGAGTGCAGAGACCCAGTACTTC.